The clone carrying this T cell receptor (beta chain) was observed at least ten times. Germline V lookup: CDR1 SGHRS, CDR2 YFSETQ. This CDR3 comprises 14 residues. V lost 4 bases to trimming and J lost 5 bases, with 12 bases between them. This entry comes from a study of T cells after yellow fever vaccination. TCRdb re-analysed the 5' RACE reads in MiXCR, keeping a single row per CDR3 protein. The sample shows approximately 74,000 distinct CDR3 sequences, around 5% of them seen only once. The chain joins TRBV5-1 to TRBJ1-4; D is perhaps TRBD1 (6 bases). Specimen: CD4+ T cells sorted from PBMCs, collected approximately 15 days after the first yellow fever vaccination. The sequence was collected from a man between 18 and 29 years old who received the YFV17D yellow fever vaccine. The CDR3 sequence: CASSQQGMNEKLFF. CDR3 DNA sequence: TGCGCCAGCAGCCAACAGGGAATGAATGAAAAACTGTTTTTT.